This T cell receptor beta chain was sequenced during a study of immune evolution from preneoplasia to lung adenocarcinoma (dated by TCRdb to the early 2020s). About the investigation overall: No AAH lesions showed HLA loss of heterozygosity, compared with 7% of AIS, approximately 15% of MIA and under 35% of ADC lesions. POLYSOLVER was used to infer Class I HLA alleles from exome data, and LOHHLA was used to detect allele-specific HLA loss. According to the study, 105 samples were used for TCR sequencing. TCR sequencing data came from 51 patients. The immune data were combined with whole exome sequencing and methylation data from the same cohort of nodules. Sample size was determined by specimen availability and not by a prior power calculation. A total of some 55 patients with pulmonary nodules who underwent surgical resection were included in the overall cohort. Resected precursor lesions (AAH, AIS, MIA) and invasive adenocarcinomas were compared against paired morphologically normal lung tissue. The study used immune gene expression, TCR sequencing and multiplex immunofluorescence to profile the immune contexture of lung adenocarcinoma precursors and invasive adenocarcinoma. The study at large found these results: Compared with EGFR-mutant or double wild-type lesions, KRAS-mutant nodules had the highest T cell clonality. The findings rested on association rather than direct causation, and larger cohorts with long-term follow-up and longitudinal biopsies were considered necessary. Because all patients were from Japan and China, applicability to Western populations was uncertain. Normal lung had the highest top T cell clone frequencies, and these frequencies appeared to fall progressively from AAH through AIS, MIA and invasive adenocarcinoma. Clonality was highest in normal lung, while later-stage lesions appeared to show lower clonality but higher T cell density and diversity.

Between about 2014 and 2018, the patients underwent resection in either Japan or China. Two lung cancer pathologists independently confirmed the histologic diagnosis of each case on H&E slides. Macro-dissection after pathologic assessment enriched premalignant or tumor cells for nucleic acid extraction. DNA was isolated from FFPE tissue using the AllPrep DNA/RNA FFPE Kit. TCR beta CDR3 regions were sequenced from DNA using the immunoSEQ hsTCRbeta Kit. On the study's bioinformatics: The ImmunoSEQ Analyzer was used to analyse the TCR sequencing data. T cell clonality was defined as 1 minus Pielou's evenness, as computed on productive rearrangements. T cell diversity was measured with the inverse Simpson index on productive templates. T cell density was expressed as TCR beta template counts normalized to usable DNA, with usable DNA estimated by amplifying and sequencing housekeeping genes. Two-sided Kruskal-Wallis tests were used to compare TCR metrics across histologic stages. The source is immuneACCESS, and TCRdb retained only in-frame sequences with V and J called. Part of the clones is not carried over; for the studies checked, unresolved V genes explain less than half of this, and the remainder is unexplained. V and J calls plus clone size are reproduced from that table; the DNA served to infer D and trimming. The sample profile shows just over 8,500 clones; around 80% of them were found once. The biggest ten clones account for about 8% of the sample.

With respect to this clone: Its target antigen remains unknown. No base quality information exists; no much larger clone differs at one position.

This receptor was obtained from an older donor with lung adenocarcinoma. The source material was FFPE minimally invasive lung adenocarcinoma tissue. The cell subset or site label corresponds to: micro-invasive lung adenocarcinoma (MIA).

The bases are TGTGCCAGCAGCTTCTCTCGGGGAGCCAATGAGCAGTTCTTC. The translation is CASSFSRGANEQFF. The rearrangement combines TRBV11-2 with TRBJ2-1; the best D guess is TRBD2, with 5 bases matching. The CDR3 holds 14 amino acids from the cysteine to the phenylalanine. Only the CDR3 part of the read is kept: 42 bases, read in frame from the first base. V is cut by 3 bases and J by 6 bases, and the space between the germline ends is 12 bases. Via the germline V gene, CDR1 is SGHAT and CDR2 FQNNGV.